A selection of T cell receptor beta chains follows, all from one sample in a study of blood T cell repertoires in COVID-19. Clones were sequenced by immunoSEQ multiplex PCR, and TCRdb holds only the in-frame ones, with some missing. The table lists about 130,000 clones, 65% to 90% of them singletons. Sequenced material: peripheral blood. These receptors were collected from a woman at least 80 years old with acute or convalescent COVID-19. Both conserved end residues are part of each CDR3. Fields, in order: clone size, J gene, V gene, CDR3 protein. Some rows mark clone size as missing; the rest say once, few, many or name a class of expanded clone.

abundance: -
j_gene: TRBJ2-2
v_gene: TRBV7-3
CDR3aa: CASSPRRTANTGELFF

abundance: -
j_gene: TRBJ2-5
v_gene: TRBV5-6
CDR3aa: CASSWGGEKTQYF

abundance: few
j_gene: TRBJ1-2
v_gene: TRBV4-2
CDR3aa: CASSQGNRGKVVGYTF

abundance: once
j_gene: TRBJ2-6
v_gene: TRBV7-8
CDR3aa: CASSLRDRIPGGANVLTF

abundance: -
j_gene: TRBJ1-2
v_gene: TRBV20-1
CDR3aa: CSASPGPSYGYTF

abundance: -
j_gene: TRBJ2-7
v_gene: TRBV6-2/TRBV6-3
CDR3aa: CASSYGIAGTYEQYF

abundance: -
j_gene: TRBJ1-1
v_gene: TRBV3-1/TRBV3-2
CDR3aa: CASSQDWPSILRLNTEAFF

abundance: -
j_gene: TRBJ2-5
v_gene: TRBV9
CDR3aa: CASSVVPAGGHETQYF

abundance: -
j_gene: TRBJ1-5
v_gene: TRBV10-2
CDR3aa: CASTEQLNQPQHF

abundance: -
j_gene: TRBJ2-3
v_gene: TRBV24-1
CDR3aa: CATRGRGRADTQYF

abundance: -
j_gene: TRBJ1-1
v_gene: TRBV29-1
CDR3aa: CSVRLGQGDTEAFF

abundance: few
j_gene: TRBJ1-5
v_gene: TRBV6-6
CDR3aa: CAGAAGVYRPQHF

abundance: -
j_gene: TRBJ1-3
v_gene: TRBV9
CDR3aa: CASSPRTGYSGNTIYF

abundance: -
j_gene: TRBJ2-5
v_gene: TRBV6-6
CDR3aa: CASSFGQGEQTQYF

abundance: -
j_gene: TRBJ1-4
v_gene: TRBV19
CDR3aa: CASRDSPSTNEKLFF

abundance: few
j_gene: TRBJ1-2
v_gene: TRBV5-4
CDR3aa: CASSLARTGGRDGYTF

abundance: -
j_gene: TRBJ2-2
v_gene: TRBV7-8
CDR3aa: CASSRGLAANTGELFF

abundance: -
j_gene: TRBJ1-6
v_gene: TRBV5-6
CDR3aa: CASSRRDRNSPLHF

abundance: -
j_gene: TRBJ1-2
v_gene: TRBV11-2
CDR3aa: CASSFPANYGYTF

abundance: -
j_gene: TRBJ1-2
v_gene: TRBV24-1
CDR3aa: CATSDPTGESVGYTF

abundance: once
j_gene: TRBJ1-2
v_gene: TRBV28
CDR3aa: CASSSRGTGYTF

abundance: -
j_gene: TRBJ2-5
v_gene: TRBV6-5
CDR3aa: CASSRGYQETQYF

abundance: -
j_gene: TRBJ1-5
v_gene: TRBV5-1
CDR3aa: CASKPMGNQPQHF

abundance: -
j_gene: TRBJ1-5
v_gene: TRBV7-9
CDR3aa: CASSLGTDNQPQHF

abundance: -
j_gene: TRBJ1-2
v_gene: TRBV7-2
CDR3aa: CASSLWARGQRGYTF

abundance: -
j_gene: TRBJ1-2
v_gene: TRBV19
CDR3aa: CATARDYGYTF

abundance: few
j_gene: TRBJ1-5
v_gene: TRBV4-1
CDR3aa: CASSQDLGTRNQPQHF

abundance: few
j_gene: TRBJ2-3
v_gene: TRBV4-3
CDR3aa: CASSGGVGGLAQYF

abundance: -
j_gene: TRBJ2-5
v_gene: TRBV2
CDR3aa: CASSVRFQETQYF

abundance: -
j_gene: TRBJ2-1
v_gene: TRBV27
CDR3aa: CASSSTGTGSTEQFF

abundance: -
j_gene: TRBJ1-6
v_gene: TRBV5-8
CDR3aa: CASSLLQIRDSPLHF

abundance: -
j_gene: TRBJ1-1
v_gene: TRBV27
CDR3aa: CASSLSAVSTEAFF

abundance: -
j_gene: TRBJ2-2
v_gene: TRBV5-1
CDR3aa: CASSFNSPLGVITGELFF

abundance: -
j_gene: TRBJ2-1
v_gene: TRBV20-1
CDR3aa: CQTTGINEQFF

abundance: -
j_gene: TRBJ2-7
v_gene: TRBV2
CDR3aa: CASSENFEQYF

abundance: -
j_gene: TRBJ1-1
v_gene: TRBV14
CDR3aa: CASSQQVPLMNTEAFF

abundance: few
j_gene: TRBJ2-5
v_gene: TRBV5-1
CDR3aa: CASSGGTSGEETQYF

abundance: -
j_gene: TRBJ1-1
v_gene: TRBV18
CDR3aa: CASSPGQGLVSTEAFF

abundance: -
j_gene: TRBJ1-1
v_gene: TRBV5-1
CDR3aa: CASSLTGDTEAFF

abundance: once
j_gene: TRBJ2-3
v_gene: TRBV24-1
CDR3aa: CATSERSRSTDTQYF

abundance: -
j_gene: TRBJ1-2
v_gene: TRBV21-1
CDR3aa: CASITGQGKGYTF

abundance: -
j_gene: TRBJ1-2
v_gene: TRBV11-2
CDR3aa: CASSLAFTATYGYTF

abundance: -
j_gene: TRBJ2-2
v_gene: TRBV7-2
CDR3aa: CASSPPGGRMTGELFF

abundance: -
j_gene: TRBJ2-3
v_gene: TRBV5-4
CDR3aa: CASSLPGDAGTDTQYF

abundance: -
j_gene: TRBJ1-2
v_gene: TRBV4-3
CDR3aa: CASSQDQRETNYGYTF

abundance: -
j_gene: TRBJ1-2
v_gene: TRBV6-6
CDR3aa: CASSYGGQPPEGYTF

abundance: -
j_gene: TRBJ2-1
v_gene: TRBV3-1/TRBV3-2
CDR3aa: CASSQGLDNEQFF